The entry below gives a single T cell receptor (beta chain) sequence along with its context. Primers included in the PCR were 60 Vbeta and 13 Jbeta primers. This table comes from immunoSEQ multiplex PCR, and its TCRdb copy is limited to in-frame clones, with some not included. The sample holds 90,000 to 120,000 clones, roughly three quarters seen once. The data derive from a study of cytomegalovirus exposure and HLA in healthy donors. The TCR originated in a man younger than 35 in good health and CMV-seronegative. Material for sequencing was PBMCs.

The CDR3 loop reads CASSPPGQGTSSGEQFF. Written as DNA, the CDR3 is TGTGCCAGCAGCCCCCCTGGACAGGGGACGAGCTCCGGGGAGCAGTTCTTC. The chain combines TRBV5-4 with TRBJ2-1; 9 nucleotides line up with TRBD1. V dropped 4 bases and J dropped 10; count of bases not matched to a gene: 18. The CDR3 sequence is 17 residues long. The germline gives CDR1 SGHNT, CDR2 YYREEE (reference sequence).